The clone carrying this TCR beta chain was observed a single time. The data were taken from a study of T cell responses to AZD1222 COVID-19 vaccine. Germline assignment: CDR1 SGHRS and CDR2 YFSETQ. With V trimmed by 1 base and J by 3 bases, 9 bases remained unmatched. CDR3 length equals 18 residues. Sequenced by immunoSEQ multiplex PCR; TCRdb stores in-frame clones only, minus some. The sample lists 95,000 to 150,000 clones, 92% occurring once. This TCR was recovered from an adult in good health. Sequencing used peripheral blood, obtained on day 0 of AZD1222 vaccination. V gene TRBV5-1 combines with J gene TRBJ1-4, with 10 positions matching TRBD1. CDR3 sequence (DNA): TGCGCCAGCAGCTTGTATGACAGGGGGCGTAATGCTAATGAAAAACTGTTTTTT. The encoded protein is CASSLYDRGRNANEKLFF. The full variable domain, with the rest looked up from reference TRBV5-1 and TRBJ1-4, is KAGVTQTPRYLIKTRGQQVTLSCSPISGHRSVSWYQQTPGQGLQFLFEYFSETQRNKGNFPGRFSGRQFSNSRSEMNVSTLELGDSALYLCASSLYDRGRNANEKLFFGSGTQLSVL.